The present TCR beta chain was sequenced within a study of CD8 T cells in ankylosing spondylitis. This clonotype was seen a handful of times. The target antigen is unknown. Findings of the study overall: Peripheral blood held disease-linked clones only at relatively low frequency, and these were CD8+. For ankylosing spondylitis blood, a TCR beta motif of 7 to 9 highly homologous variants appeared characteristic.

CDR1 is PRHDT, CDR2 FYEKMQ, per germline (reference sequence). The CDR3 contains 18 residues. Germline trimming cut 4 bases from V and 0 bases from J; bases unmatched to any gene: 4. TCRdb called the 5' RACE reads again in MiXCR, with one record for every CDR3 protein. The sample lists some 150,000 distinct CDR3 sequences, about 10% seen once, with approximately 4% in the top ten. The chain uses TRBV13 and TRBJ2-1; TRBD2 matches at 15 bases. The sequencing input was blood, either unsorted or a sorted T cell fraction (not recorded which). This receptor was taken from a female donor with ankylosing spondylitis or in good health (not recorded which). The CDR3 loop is CASSSRTSGRASYNEQFF. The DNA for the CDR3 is TGTGCCAGCAGCTCCCGGACTAGCGGGAGGGCCTCCTACAATGAGCAGTTCTTC.